The present T cell receptor beta chain was sequenced within a study of T-cell reconstitution after alpha-beta-depleted transplantation in children. There are many counts of this clonotype. Its matching antigen is unknown. Study-wide findings and caveats: After transplant, at about two months, alpha-beta T cells were reportedly derived from several hundred expanded graft clones.

It was with unique molecular identifiers that the TCRbeta library was prepared. TCRdb reprocessed the PCR reads with MiXCR, giving one entry per CDR3 protein. Here the sample spans around 52,000 distinct CDR3 sequences, about 5% being singletons. There are 15 residues in the CDR3. Germline V gives CDR1 SGHTA, CDR2 FQGNSA. Between the trimmed V and J ends, which lost 3 bases and 5 bases, there was a span of 13 bases. The specimen was PBMCs, mostly from graft donor cells, collected 60 days after TCRalphabeta/CD19-depleted stem cell transplant. This TCR was sampled from a female patient aged 2 to 10 who had a stem cell transplant for aplastic anemia, so the T cells may come from the graft donor. V is TRBV7-2 and J is TRBJ2-2; tentatively, D is TRBD1 or TRBD2 (6 bases each). The CDR3 DNA follows: TGTGCCAGCAGCTTGGGGGGCACGTTGACCGGGGAGCTGTTTTTT. Its translation is CASSLGGTLTGELFF.